This T cell receptor beta chain is from a study of blood T cell repertoires in COVID-19. This CDR3 comprises 13 residues. V dropped 8 bases and J dropped 0 bases, with 14 bases sitting between them. Germline V gives CDR1 GTSNPN, CDR2 SVGIG (reference sequence). In this sample, this clone turned up a few times. Profiled with immunoSEQ multiplex PCR; TCRdb holds only in-frame clones, not every one. The sample carries some 150,000 clones, approximately 87% recorded once. The J gene is TRBJ2-7, the V gene TRBV30; D perhaps matches TRBD1 (6 bases). The sequencing sample was made of PBMCs or T cells enriched from blood (not recorded which). The clonotype comes from a woman aged 25 to 39 with acute COVID-19. The chain's CDR3 is CARDQGSSYEQYF. The DNA for the CDR3 is TGTGCCCGAGACCAGGGGAGCTCCTACGAGCAGTACTTC.